The rows below give T cell receptor beta chains drawn from one sample of a study of cytotoxic CD8 clonotypes in ibrutinib-treated CLL. Method: immunoSEQ multiplex PCR; TCRdb's copy keeps in-frame clones and lacks some. The data contain 160,000 or so clones, 70% to 85% of them singletons. The sequencing here drew on PBMCs, taken after 24 months of ibrutinib treatment. These receptors came from a human donor with chronic lymphocytic leukemia. CDR3s include the opening cysteine and the closing phenylalanine or tryptophan. A D gene is named only where the DNA matches it firmly. The size entry is marked missing in some rows and otherwise reads once, few, many or a size class.

cdr3_nt	cdr3_aa	clone_size	v_call	d_call	j_call
TGTGCCAGCAGGGCCGGGGCTCACTATGGCTACACCTTC	CASRAGAHYGYTF	NA	TRBV27	NA	TRBJ1-2
TGTGCCAGTAGTGACCCGGGACAGGGGGTTAATGAAAAACTGTTTTTT	CASSDPGQGVNEKLFF	NA	TRBV19	TRBD1	TRBJ1-4
TGTGCCATCAGAATGCAGGAGAACACTGAAGCTTTCTTT	CAIRMQENTEAFF	NA	TRBV10-3	NA	TRBJ1-1
TGTGCCGGAGGACAGGGCTATGGCTACACCTTC	CAGGQGYGYTF	few	TRBV30	TRBD1	TRBJ1-2
TGCGCCAGCAGCTTGTTCACAGGGACAGATACGCAGTATTTT	CASSLFTGTDTQYF	NA	TRBV5-1	NA	TRBJ2-3
TGTGCCAGCAGCACACTCAGGGGGCGCATGGGGATGACCGGGGAGCTGTTTTTT	CASSTLRGRMGMTGELFF	few	TRBV7-9	TRBD1	TRBJ2-2
TGTGCCAGCATAAAGGATAGCAATCAGCCCCAGCATTTT	CASIKDSNQPQHF	NA	TRBV2	NA	TRBJ1-5
TGTGCCAGCACTTACTCGCCCAGGGCCACAGATACGCAGTATTTT	CASTYSPRATDTQYF	NA	TRBV13	NA	TRBJ2-3
TGTGCCAGCTCACCTAGGAAGCTCCTTAGCTCCTACGAGCAGTACTTC	CASSPRKLLSSYEQYF	NA	TRBV18	NA	TRBJ2-7
TGTGCCAGTTCCGGGACTAGCTACTCCTACGAGCAGTACTTC	CASSGTSYSYEQYF	NA	TRBV6-1	TRBD2	TRBJ2-7
TGTGCCAGCAGCGCACAAGCTCTAGGGGGCTACACCTTC	CASSAQALGGYTF	NA	TRBV9	NA	TRBJ1-2
TGTGCCAGCAGTGAAATGGGGGGGAGCGAGCAGTACTTC	CASSEMGGSEQYF	NA	TRBV6-1	TRBD2	TRBJ2-7
TGTGCCAGCAGCCAGGACAGGGGAAGGGGTAACTATGGCTACACCTTC	CASSQDRGRGNYGYTF	NA	TRBV11-2	TRBD1	TRBJ1-2
TGTGCCAGCTCACCCGGGACAGCACTTAGCACAGATACGCAGTATTTT	CASSPGTALSTDTQYF	NA	TRBV18	TRBD1	TRBJ2-3
TGTGCCAGCGCGAGGGGGGGAAGAACAGATACGCAGTATTTT	CASARGGRTDTQYF	NA	TRBV28	NA	TRBJ2-3
TGTGCCAGCAGCCAAACGAGCTCCTACAATGAGCAGTTCTTC	CASSQTSSYNEQFF	NA	TRBV5-8	NA	TRBJ2-1
TGTGCCAGCAGATATAGGGGGCGGGGAGATACGCAGTATTTT	CASRYRGRGDTQYF	NA	TRBV6-5	NA	TRBJ2-3
TGTGCCAGCAGCTTAGTAAACCTCGCCCAAGAGACCCAGTACTTC	CASSLVNLAQETQYF	few	TRBV7-2	NA	TRBJ2-5
TGTGCCAGCAATGCCAGGGGTAGCTACGAGCAGTACTTC	CASNARGSYEQYF	once	TRBV6-5	NA	TRBJ2-7
TGTGCCACCAGCAGGGGGGCGAGAAACACCATATATTTT	CATSRGARNTIYF	NA	TRBV15	NA	TRBJ1-3
TGTGCCAGCAGCTCAAGGACAGGGCCCTCCACAGATACGCAGTATTTT	CASSSRTGPSTDTQYF	many	TRBV7-3	TRBD1	TRBJ2-3
TGTGCCAGCAGCGTACTAGCGGGGGGATCCTACGAGCAGTACTTC	CASSVLAGGSYEQYF	NA	TRBV7-2	TRBD2	TRBJ2-7
TGTGCCAGCAGAGTGGTAGGGGCGGACGAGCAGTACTTC	CASRVVGADEQYF	NA	TRBV5-5	NA	TRBJ2-7
TGCGCCAGCAGCTTGGAGGGGGCGGCAGATACGCAGTATTTT	CASSLEGAADTQYF	NA	TRBV5-1	TRBD1	TRBJ2-3
TGTGCCAGCAGCACTAGCGGGGGGGCAGGGGAGACCCAGTACTTC	CASSTSGGAGETQYF	NA	TRBV7-2	TRBD2	TRBJ2-5
TGTGCCAGCAGCCACGGCAACGACATCAGCTCCAACGTCCTGACTTTC	CASSHGNDISSNVLTF	NA	TRBV5-5	NA	TRBJ2-6
TGTGCCAGCAGCTCCCGTTATTCACCCCTCCACTTT	CASSSRYSPLHF	NA	TRBV7-6	NA	TRBJ1-6
TGTGCCAGCAGCAAAGGGGTAGGGCTGATTTATGGCTACACCTTC	CASSKGVGLIYGYTF	NA	TRBV21-1	NA	TRBJ1-2
TGCGCCAGCAGTTTTTATCAGGGGGCGGGTGGCTACACCTTC	CASSFYQGAGGYTF	NA	TRBV5-1	TRBD1	TRBJ1-2
TGTGCCAGCAGCTTAGTGGGCACGGGTAACACTGAAGCTTTCTTT	CASSLVGTGNTEAFF	once	TRBV7-2	NA	TRBJ1-1
TGTGCCAGCCCATCTGGGGGTGGGGCCAACACAGATACGCAGTATTTT	CASPSGGGANTDTQYF	NA	TRBV5-8	NA	TRBJ2-3
TGTGCCAGCAGCACAGACGTGGGCCGCAATCAGCCCCAGCATTTT	CASSTDVGRNQPQHF	NA	TRBV7-8	NA	TRBJ1-5
TGCGCCAGCAGCTTGGGTCAGGTGGGCACAGATACGCAGTATTTT	CASSLGQVGTDTQYF	NA	TRBV5-1	NA	TRBJ2-3
TGTGCCAGCAGCGGGGCAGATCTGACCACCGGGGAGCTGTTTTTT	CASSGADLTTGELFF	few	TRBV9	NA	TRBJ2-2
TGTGCCAGCAGCTGGGGGAGGATCTCCTACGAGCAGTACTTC	CASSWGRISYEQYF	NA	TRBV11-2	NA	TRBJ2-7
TGTGCCAGCAGTTTAAAGGCTTGGGCGGGGTTCGAAGCTTTCTTT	CASSLKAWAGFEAFF	NA	TRBV27	NA	TRBJ1-1
TGCGCCAGCAGTAAAGGGGGGTCTCACTCTGGAAACACCATATATTTT	CASSKGGSHSGNTIYF	NA	TRBV5-1	NA	TRBJ1-3
TGTGCCAGCAGCTCCGGGGGACAGGGCGCTGAAGCTTTCTTT	CASSSGGQGAEAFF	NA	TRBV9	TRBD1	TRBJ1-1
TGTGCCAGCAGGAAAACCGGGGCCGGCTACGAGCAGTACTTC	CASRKTGAGYEQYF	NA	TRBV2	NA	TRBJ2-7
TGTGCCAGCAGTTTCCGGACTTCCCCCTCAGCCAAAAACATTCAGTACTTC	CASSFRTSPSAKNIQYF	NA	TRBV27	NA	TRBJ2-4
TGTGCCAGCAGCCTGGGGGTCGATCGGTTCTTC	CASSLGVDRFF	NA	TRBV7-9	NA	TRBJ2-1
TGTGCCAGCAGCTTATCGGGGGTCGACAATGAAAAACTGTTTTTT	CASSLSGVDNEKLFF	NA	TRBV7-2	NA	TRBJ1-4
TGTGCCAGCAGCCAAACACTTCTAGTGGGAGTTCCAGATACGCAGTATTTT	CASSQTLLVGVPDTQYF	once	TRBV2	NA	TRBJ2-3
TGTGCCAGCAGTGAACAAGGGGCCGGTAACTATGGCTACACCTTC	CASSEQGAGNYGYTF	NA	TRBV6-1	NA	TRBJ1-2
TGTGCCAGCAGCTTAGATTTCGGACTGACGACCTACGAGCAGTACTTC	CASSLDFGLTTYEQYF	once	TRBV11-2	NA	TRBJ2-7
TGCGCCAGCAGCTTGGCGGCTAGAGTAGGCACAGATACGCAGTATTTT	CASSLAARVGTDTQYF	few	TRBV5-1	NA	TRBJ2-3
TGCACCAGCAGCCAAGATAGAGGGGTGCGGGGCTCTGGGGCCAACGTCCTGACTTTC	CTSSQDRGVRGSGANVLTF	NA	TRBV1	NA	TRBJ2-6
TGCGCCAGCAGCCAAGATCGGACAGTTAATCAGCCCCAGCATTTT	CASSQDRTVNQPQHF	NA	TRBV4-1	NA	TRBJ1-5
TGCGCCAGCAGCTATGGACTAGCGGGAGGGGAGACCCAGTACTTC	CASSYGLAGGETQYF	NA	TRBV5-1	TRBD2	TRBJ2-5
TGTGCCAGCACCATCGCGACAGGGGGAAATGAGCAGTTCTTC	CASTIATGGNEQFF	few	TRBV7-9	TRBD1	TRBJ2-1
TGTGCCAGCAGCTTGTCCTATTCAAAAGATGGGCAGTACTTC	CASSLSYSKDGQYF	NA	TRBV5-6	NA	TRBJ2-7
TGTGCCAGCAGCTCCGGGCCCTCACCCTACGAGCAGTACTTC	CASSSGPSPYEQYF	NA	TRBV6-6	NA	TRBJ2-7
TGTGCCAGCAGTTACCGGGGTCAGAATCAGCCCCAGCATTTT	CASSYRGQNQPQHF	NA	TRBV6-5	NA	TRBJ1-5
TGTGCCAGCAGCCATTGGACAGGGCTTAACACTGAAGCTTTCTTT	CASSHWTGLNTEAFF	few	TRBV4-2	TRBD1	TRBJ1-1
TGCGCCAGCAGCCAAGATCATGACGCCGGGGAGCTGTTTTTT	CASSQDHDAGELFF	NA	TRBV4-1	NA	TRBJ2-2
TGTGCCAGCAGCATACGTGGGCCTAACACTGAAGCTTTCTTT	CASSIRGPNTEAFF	NA	TRBV7-3	NA	TRBJ1-1
TGTGCCTGGAGGGACAGGGTTCCCGGGGAGCTGTTTTTT	CAWRDRVPGELFF	NA	TRBV30	TRBD1	TRBJ2-2
TGTGCCAGCTCACTGGGCCAGAACACTGAAGCTTTCTTT	CASSLGQNTEAFF	NA	TRBV18	NA	TRBJ1-1
TGTGCCAGCAGCTTAGGGCGGGCCGAGGCCGGGGCCGGGGAGCTGTTTTTT	CASSLGRAEAGAGELFF	NA	TRBV11-2	NA	TRBJ2-2